The source of this T cell receptor beta chain is a study of cytomegalovirus exposure and HLA in healthy donors. Trimming stripped 0 bases from V and 5 bases from J, with 12 bases between. The germline CDR1 and CDR2 sequences are SGDLS and YYNGEE. CDR3 length equals 14 residues. This clone was recorded once. The PCR had 60 Vbeta and 13 Jbeta primers. Some clones are missing from TCRdb's copy, which holds only in-frame ones; the method was immunoSEQ multiplex PCR. The sample includes hundreds of thousands of clones, about three quarters of them seen just once. The TCR was taken from a woman aged 60 to 75 in good health and CMV-seropositive. The rearrangement uses TRBV9 and TRBJ2-7; no clear D gene. The sequencing sample was made of PBMCs. This CDR3 is CASSVGPARNEQYF. CDR3 bases: TGTGCCAGCAGCGTAGGCCCCGCGAGGAACGAGCAGTACTTC.